This TCR beta chain derives from a study of T cell repertoires in cytomegalovirus infection. The overall study: Public TCR beta signatures provided an indication of both CMV infection and a matching HLA type.

The germline CDR1 and CDR2 sequences are MNHEY and SVGAGI. This CDR3 is built from 16 residues. V lost 0 bases and J lost 5; bases outside the gene matches: 5. MiXCR, applied by TCRdb to the reads, yields one record per CDR3 protein. The sample contains around 530,000 distinct CDR3 sequences, about 30% of which appear only once. Notes on the study in general: Cumulative public TCR beta family frequency identified carriers of CMV plus the relevant HLA. Within the response measured ex vivo, HLA-C-restricted CMV-specific TCR beta clonotypes were dominant.

A word on this clonotype: Its antigen remains unknown.

This rearrangement joins TRBV6-5 to TRBJ1-4; 8 bases line up with TRBD1. This receptor was identified in a human donor in good health (CMV status not recorded). Some clones in this sample may be carry-over from other donors' samples. The sequenced sample was PBMCs. The DNA for the CDR3 is TGTGCCAGCAGTTACTCGAGGACAGGGATCAATGAAAAACTGTTTTTT. Translation: CASSYSRTGINEKLFF.